These 20 T cell receptor beta chains were all obtained from the same sample, sequenced in a study of CD8 T cells in Susac syndrome (dated by TCRdb to between 2019 and 2020). Library generation was performed with the immunoSEQ multiplex PCR assay. RNA was extracted with the RNeasy kit and about 0.5 to 1 ug was reverse transcribed using random hexamers. TCRdb's own reprocessing of the public reads used fastp at Q25 and MiXCR and kept productive beta chains. Rows with a matching CDR3 protein are joined into one entry that keeps the most common DNA and genes. The sample table shows some 180,000 distinct CDR3 sequences, and 90% to 95% are seen once. Together, the top ten hold around 0.085% of the sample. The source material was CD4+ T cells from PBMCs. The receptors derive from a human donor with Susac syndrome.

This rearrangement joins TRBV29-1 to TRBJ1-4, with a tentative D call TRBD1 (5 bases). Deletions cut 6 bases from V and 8 bases from J, with 13 bases between. Per germline, CDR1 SQVTM and CDR2 ANQGSEA. CDR3 length: 12 amino acids. CDR3 nucleotide sequence: TGCAGCGTAAGAGGGGAAGGCGAAAAACTGTTTTTT. Its protein product is CSVRGEGEKLFF.

The genes are TRBV9 and TRBJ2-2; no firm D call. Germline CDR1 is SGDLS and CDR2 is YYNGEE. With 5 bases removed from V and 3 bases from J, the gap between germline ends came to 11 bases. This CDR3 contains 14 residues. CDR3 amino acids: CASRWARDTGELFF. For the CDR3, the DNA is TGTGCCAGCAGATGGGCCCGGGACACCGGGGAGCTGTTTTTT.

This clonotype was seen only a few times. The rearrangement links TRBV13 to TRBJ2-7; TRBD2 matches 8 bases. V shed 2 bases, J shed 4 bases, and the junction held 7 bases outside the gene matches. The CDR3 has 15 amino acids. Germline CDR1 PRHDT, CDR2 FYEKMQ (reference sequence). CDR3 DNA sequence: TGTGCCAGCAGCTTAAACCGGGGGGGCGTATACGAGCAGTACTTC. Translated: CASSLNRGGVYEQYF.

The chain combines TRBV5-1 with TRBJ2-7; weak D call: TRBD2 (6 bases). This CDR3 is built from 16 residues. V lost 0 bases and J 3 bases, leaving 16 bases between the germline ends. CDR1 and CDR2 (germline): SGHRS, YFSETQ. The CDR3 sequence is CASSLARAGTDYEQYF. DNA for the CDR3: TGCGCCAGCAGCTTGGCCCGAGCAGGGACTGACTACGAGCAGTACTTC.

This clonotype occurred once. The chain links TRBV7-9 to TRBJ2-1; 9 nucleotides match TRBD2. The V segment lost 0 bases and the J segment 7 bases; nucleotides outside the gene matches: 7. CDR1 SEHNR and CDR2 FQNEAQ come from the germline V gene (reference sequence). This CDR3 contains 16 residues. Here the CDR3 reads CASSLAGGRALNEQFF. The CDR3 region has the DNA TGTGCCAGCAGCTTAGCGGGCGGGAGGGCCTTGAATGAGCAGTTCTTC. The full variable domain, in which reference TRBV7-9 and TRBJ2-1 provide the parts outside the CDR3, is DTGVSQNPRHKITKRGQNVTFRCDPISEHNRLYWYRQTLGQGPEFLTYFQNEAQLEKSRLLSDRFSAERPKGSFSTLEIQRTEQGDSAMYLCASSLAGGRALNEQFFGPGTRLTVL.

V usage is TRBV20-1 and J usage is TRBJ1-5; no definite D call. CDR1 is DFQATT, CDR2 SNEGSKA, per germline (reference sequence). Trimming left V 3 bases short and J 0 bases short, with 15 bases between. The CDR3 loop spans 16 amino acids. CDR3 loop: CSASTRLTNSNQPQHF. CDR3 nucleotide sequence: TGCAGTGCTAGTACCCGTCTGACAAATAGCAATCAGCCCCAGCATTTT.

This chain connects TRBV10-3 to TRBJ1-4, with unresolved D. V was trimmed by 2 bases and J by 6 bases, leaving 13 bases between them. From germline, CDR1 is ENHRY and CDR2 SYGVKD. The CDR3 loop spans 15 amino acids. DNA for the CDR3: TGTGCCATCAGTGAGCAGCTGGGGTTGGATGAAAAACTGTTTTTT. Encoded protein: CAISEQLGLDEKLFF.

The rearrangement joins TRBV3-1 to TRBJ2-4, with 11 bases matching TRBD2. V shed 3 bases and J 0 bases; nucleotides not matched to a gene: 4. The germline V gene has CDR1 LGHDT and CDR2 YNNKEL (reference sequence). The CDR3 consists of 17 residues. CDR3: CASSQGLAVLAKNIQYF. In DNA form, the CDR3 reads TGTGCCAGCAGCCAGGGACTAGCGGTACTAGCCAAAAACATTCAGTACTTC.

V usage is TRBV20-1 and J usage is TRBJ2-7, with D unclear. This CDR3 spans 13 amino acids. In germline, CDR1 is DFQATT, CDR2 SNEGSKA (reference sequence). Trimming shortened V by 7 bases and J by 6 bases, and 19 bases separated the two germline ends. CDR3 sequence reads: CSVRGLPGREQYF. The CDR3, as DNA: TGCAGTGTCAGAGGCCTACCGGGTCGCGAGCAGTACTTC.

This clonotype was detected only once. J is TRBJ1-2 and V is TRBV3-1; D is perhaps TRBD1 (5 bases). Germline CDR1 and CDR2: LGHDT and YNNKEL (reference sequence). The CDR3 has 15 residues. The V and J ends lost 0 bases and 4 bases respectively, with 12 bases between them. In DNA, the CDR3 is TGTGCCAGCAGCCAAGATTGGGGGGTGAGCTATGGCTACACCTTC. Translating it yields CASSQDWGVSYGYTF.

This clonotype was counted a single time. V is TRBV3-1 and J is TRBJ2-5; 7 positions agree with TRBD1. V was clipped by 5 bases and J by 2 bases; unmatched bases: 8. The CDR3 is made up of 15 amino acids. Germline CDR1 LGHDT, CDR2 YNNKEL (reference sequence). In nucleotides, the CDR3 is TGTGCCAGCAGCTTACAGGGGTATCCGCAAGAGACCCAGTACTTC. It translates to CASSLQGYPQETQYF.

This chain joins TRBV6-5 and TRBJ2-7; tentatively, D is TRBD1 or TRBD2 (5 bases each). This CDR3 has 15 residues. The germline V gene encodes CDR1 MNHEY and CDR2 SVGAGI. V was cut by 5 bases and J by 4 bases, with 18 bases left in between. The DNA of the CDR3 is TGTGCCAGCAGTGCCTCCGGGACCGGATTATACGAGCAGTACTTC. Its translation: CASSASGTGLYEQYF.

The rearrangement joins TRBV5-1 to TRBJ2-3; TRBD2 matches 9 bases. Germline values: CDR1 SGHRS, CDR2 YFSETQ. The CDR3 covers 14 residues. This CDR3 is CSSAGGRGEDTQYF. CDR3 nucleotides: TGCTCCTCGGCCGGCGGGAGGGGAGAAGATACGCAGTATTTT. The variable domain in full, completed from reference TRBV5-1 and TRBJ2-3, reads KAGVTQTPRYLIKTRGQQVTLSCSPISGHRSVSWYQQTPGQGLQFLFEYFSETQRNKGNFPGRFSGRQFSNSRSEMNVSTLELGDSALYLCSSAGGRGEDTQYFGPGTRLTVL.

V is TRBV3-1 and J is TRBJ2-1, with D uncertain. Trimming left V 7 bases short and J 4 bases short, with 11 bases between. This CDR3 spans 13 amino acids. Germline V lookup: CDR1 LGHDT, CDR2 YNNKEL (reference sequence). The CDR3 here is CASTADVYNEQFF. As DNA, the CDR3 is TGTGCCAGCACCGCGGACGTTTACAATGAGCAGTTCTTC.

The V gene is TRBV12-3 or TRBV12-4, the J gene TRBJ2-3, with TRBD2 matching over 13 bases. The CDR3 covers 17 residues. The trim removed 5 bases at V and 1 base at J, leaving 6 bases unmatched. The CDR3 protein is CASSAGLAGPGTDTQYF. DNA for the CDR3: TGTGCCAGCAGTGCGGGACTAGCGGGGCCTGGCACAGATACGCAGTATTTT.

V and J are TRBV11-2 and TRBJ2-3; TRBD1 matches 9 bases. Unmatched junction bases numbered 13, after V lost 5 bases and J lost 4 bases. Looked up from germline, CDR1 is SGHAT and CDR2 is FQNNGV. The CDR3 consists of 17 residues. As DNA, the CDR3 is TGTGCCAGCAGCCTAAACGGCGGGACAGGGATCCCAGATACGCAGTATTTT. Translating gives CASSLNGGTGIPDTQYF.

This chain joins TRBV1 and TRBJ1-2. TRBV1 represents a pseudogene. The CDR3 loop spans 16 amino acids. The CDR3 coding sequence is TGCACCAGCAGCCAAGATATAAGTATTCTTAACTATGGCTACACCTTC. It specifies CTSSQDISILNYGYTF.

This sequence joins TRBV7-2 and TRBJ2-1; TRBD2 aligns across 7 bases. Per the germline V gene, CDR1 is SGHTA and CDR2 is FQGNSA. This CDR3 is 14 amino acids long. Trimming took 1 base from V and 7 from J; bases not matched to a gene: 4. CDR3 sequence (DNA): TGTGCCAGCAGCTTAGGGGGGGGTCTGAATGAGCAGTTCTTC. Encoded protein: CASSLGGGLNEQFF.

The chain uses TRBV6-5 and TRBJ1-6; perhaps TRBD1 as D (5 bases). Germline CDR1 and CDR2: MNHEY and SVGAGI. The CDR3 sequence is 15 residues long. The ends were cut back, 4 bases at V and 6 bases at J, with 13 bases in the middle. CDR3 protein: CASSSLGRTNSPLHF. The CDR3, as DNA: TGTGCCAGCAGTTCCCTGGGACGGACTAATTCACCCCTCCACTTT.

The chain carries TRBV28 and TRBJ2-2; no clear D. The CDR3 loop spans 15 amino acids. Trimming stripped 2 bases from V and 2 bases from J, with 9 bases between. CDR1 and CDR2 (germline): MDHEN, SYDVKM. The CDR3: CASSLITINTGELFF. The CDR3, as DNA: TGTGCCAGCAGTTTAATAACTATTAACACCGGGGAGCTGTTTTTT.